The 30 T cell receptor beta chains below all came from one sample that was sequenced in a study of kidney transplant recipient with SARS-CoV-2 infection. TCRdb recomputed calls from the reads with MiXCR, one row per CDR3 protein. The repertoire consists of 200,000 to 300,000 distinct CDR3 sequences, with 25% to 30% occurring once and the leading ten covering under 7.5%. Sequencing used a blood sample, obtained at baseline and between days 110 and 120 from a kidney transplant recipient. Every receptor here comes from a male patient between 25 and 40 years old who had COVID-19 and was a kidney transplant recipient. T cells may partly derive from the graft donor.

This clonotype was counted ten times or more. This chain uses TRBV6-1 with TRBJ1-3; 7 bases fit TRBD1. Germline values: CDR1 MNHNS, CDR2 SASEGT. The CDR3 is 17 residues long. With V trimmed by 1 base and J by 2 bases, 8 bases remained unmatched. As DNA, the CDR3 is TGTGCCAGCAGTGAAGGACCGGGGACAGATCCTGGAAACACCATATATTTT. Amino acids: CASSEGPGTDPGNTIYF.

There are many counts of this clonotype. The chain carries TRBV7-4 and TRBJ1-2; the D is unclear. V was shortened by 5 bases and J by 4 bases, with 23 bases between the two germline ends. The CDR3 runs to 17 residues. Germline CDR1 is SGHVT and CDR2 is SQSDAQ. The CDR3 DNA reads TGTGCCAGCAGCAGATTGTGTTCAGCTCGAAAGACCTATGGCTACACCTTC. This translates into CASSRLCSARKTYGYTF. Drawing the rest from reference TRBV7-4 and TRBJ1-2, the complete variable domain is GAGVSQSPRYKVAKRGRDVALRCDSISGHVTLYWYRQTLGQGSEVLTYSQSDAQRDKSGRPSGRFSAERPERSVSTLKIQRTEQGDSAVYLCASSRLCSARKTYGYTFGSGTRLTVV.

As to this clonotype: A much larger clone is a single base away; this may be a read error. The chain carries TRBV12-3 or TRBV12-4 and TRBJ1-4, with TRBD1 matching 10 bases. CDR3 length equals 15 residues. Trimming cost V 6 bases and J 10 bases; bases outside gene matches: 11. The CDR3 loop is CASRPPGQGPGKLFF. As DNA, the CDR3 is TGTGCCAGCAGACCCCCGGGACAGGGGCCCGGAAAACTGTTTTTT.

This clonotype was seen a few times. The V call is TRBV6-5, the J call TRBJ2-2, with D unclear. The CDR3 runs 13 residues. Trimming removed 8 bases from V and 7 bases from J, with 14 bases in between. In germline, CDR1 is MNHEY, CDR2 SVGAGI. This CDR3 reads CASPPRHGGELFF. CDR3 DNA sequence: TGTGCCAGCCCCCCCCGACACGGCGGGGAGCTGTTTTTT.

A word on this clonotype: Just one base apart from a much larger clone, this may be a read error. The chain employs TRBV7-9 and TRBJ1-2; D is unclear. The germline V gene has CDR1 SEHNR and CDR2 FQNEAQ (reference sequence). The CDR3 spans 15 residues. The V and J ends lost 1 base and 4 bases respectively, with 13 bases between them. CDR3 sequence reads: CASSLGRGNGYGYTF. CDR3 DNA: TGTGCCAGCAGCTTAGGCCGGGGTAATGGCTATGGCTACACCTTC. Looking up the rest from reference TRBV7-9 and TRBJ1-2 gives the full variable domain: DTGVSQNPRHKITKRGQNVTFRCDPISEHNRLYWYRQTLGQGPEFLTYFQNEAQLEKSRLLSDRFSAERPKGSFSTLEIQRTEQGDSAMYLCASSLGRGNGYGYTFGSGTRLTVV.

This clonotype came up many times. V gene TRBV5-5 combines with J gene TRBJ1-2, with no clear D. The CDR3 extends over 16 amino acids. Trimming took off 7 bases at V and 4 bases at J, with 23 bases between the two ends. CDR1 is SGHKS and CDR2 is YYEKEE in the germline V gene (reference sequence). The CDR3 nucleotides are TGTGCCAGCCTGCAATATGTCTCGCGAAAGACCTATGGCTACACCTTC. Translating gives CASLQYVSRKTYGYTF.

The chain is built from TRBV6-8 and TRBJ2-7; perhaps TRBD2 as D (5 bases). Germline CDR1 reads MNHGY; CDR2 reads SAAAGT. Trimming cost V 5 bases and J 3 bases, with 8 bases left between them. This CDR3 is 12 amino acids long. The CDR3 is CASSPDYYEQYV. The CDR3 DNA sequence: TGTGCCAGCAGTCCTGACTACTACGAGCAGTACGTC.

As concerns this clonotype: A much larger clone sits a single nucleotide away, making a read error possible. V usage is TRBV18 and J usage is TRBJ2-7; 8 positions agree with TRBD1. Germline trimming cut 8 bases from V and 5 bases from J; bases unmatched to any gene: 8. Per germline, CDR1 KGHSH and CDR2 LQKENI. The length of the CDR3 is 13 residues. Written as DNA, the CDR3 is TGTGCCAGCCCACTGGGACAGGAAAACGAGCAGTACTTC. It codes for CASPLGQENEQYF.

This clonotype was seen many times. V is TRBV27 and J is TRBJ2-7, with a possible D match to TRBD1 (5 bases). The ends were cut back, 7 bases at V and 2 bases at J, with 12 bases in the middle. Germline values: CDR1 MNHEY, CDR2 SMNVEV (reference sequence). CDR3 length: 13 amino acids. The CDR3 here is CASKGRDTYEQYF. Written as DNA, the CDR3 is TGTGCCAGCAAGGGCAGGGATACCTACGAGCAGTACTTC.

This clonotype has a count of ten or more. This chain connects TRBV15 to TRBJ1-2; D gene unclear. This CDR3 contains 17 residues. The V and J ends lost 5 bases and 4 bases respectively, with 23 bases between them. CDR1 LNHNV and CDR2 YYDKDF come from the germline V gene (reference sequence). CDR3 nucleotides: TGTGCCACCAGCTTACGCACAAGGTGTGGAAAGACCTATGGCTACACCTTC. Translated, it gives CATSLRTRCGKTYGYTF. Based on the CDR3 plus reference TRBV15 and TRBJ1-2, the full variable domain is DAMVIQNPRYQVTQFGKPVTLSCSQTLNHNVMYWYQQKSSQAPKLLFHYYDKDFNNEADTPDNFQSRRPNTSFCFLDIRSPGLGDTAMYLCATSLRTRCGKTYGYTFGSGTRLTVV.

With regard to this clonotype: A much more abundant neighbour one base away suggests this may be a read error. The chain combines TRBV3-1 with TRBJ2-7; no clear D. The DNA end favors TRBJ2-5, so the J call may be wrong. The CDR3 runs to 17 residues. In germline, CDR1 is LGHDT, CDR2 YNNKEL (reference sequence). CDR3 region: CANSRVLPISFSETQYF. In DNA, the CDR3 is TGTGCCAACAGCAGAGTCCTTCCCATTTCTTTCTCTGAGACCCAGTACTTC.

This clonotype was seen at least ten times. The chain has TRBV6-4 and TRBJ1-2; D is ambiguous. Germline CDR1 and CDR2: MRHNA and SNTAGT. The length of the CDR3 is 17 residues. Trimming took 4 bases from V and 4 from J, leaving 22 bases between them. The CDR3, as DNA: TGTGCCAGCAGTGGTAATCCCTCACACGGAAAGACCTATGGCTACACCTTC. This sequence encodes CASSGNPSHGKTYGYTF.

This clonotype occurred a few times. The chain links TRBV6-5 to TRBJ2-3; D perhaps matches TRBD1 (5 bases). This CDR3 comprises 12 residues. The germline V gene has CDR1 MNHEY and CDR2 SVGAGI. Trimming cost V 6 bases and J 6 bases, with 10 bases left between them. The CDR3 bases are TGTGCCAGCAGCACCTACAGGGATACGCAGTATTTT. As protein: CASSTYRDTQYF.

This clonotype was seen repeatedly, ten times or more. The V and J genes are TRBV4-1 and TRBJ1-5, with TRBD1 matching over 8 bases. The CDR3 is 15 amino acids. V lost 1 base to trimming and J lost 7 bases; unmatched junction nucleotides: 6. Per germline, CDR1 MGHRA and CDR2 YSYEKL. CDR3 bases: TGCGCCAGCAGCCAAGGACAGGGGCGGCTGCAGCCCCAGCATTTT. Translation gives CASSQGQGRLQPQHF.

This clonotype was recorded at least ten times. V and J are TRBV30 and TRBJ1-5; D unresolved. Trimming removed 2 bases at V and 5 bases at J, with 10 bases between. Per the germline V gene, CDR1 is GTSNPN and CDR2 is SVGIG (reference sequence). This CDR3 has 13 residues. The CDR3 DNA is TGTGCCTGGAGTCCTACGGGATATCAGCCCCAGCATTTT. Its protein product is CAWSPTGYQPQHF.

About this clonotype: With a much larger clone just one base away, this may be a read error. The chain recombines TRBV12-3 or TRBV12-4 with TRBJ2-3; 7 positions agree with TRBD2. V was clipped by 5 bases and J by 7 bases; unmatched bases: 9. The length of the CDR3 is 14 residues. The DNA for the CDR3 is TGTGCCAGCAGTACCAGCGGGGAAGGAAATACGCAGTATTTT. Translation: CASSTSGEGNTQYF.

The CDR3 reads CASSFTGGAYNEQFF. The CDR3 coding sequence is TGTGCCAGCAGCTTCACAGGGGGCGCGTACAATGAGCAGTTCTTC. The chain recombines TRBV7-9 with TRBJ2-1, with TRBD1 matching over 9 bases. J was trimmed by 4 bases and V by 3 bases; bases with no gene match: 4. The V gene's germline CDR1 is SEHNR and CDR2 FQNEAQ (reference sequence). This CDR3 is 15 amino acids long.

This clonotype was counted at least ten times. The rearrangement links TRBV19 to TRBJ2-7; 7 nucleotides line up with TRBD1. Germline lookup yields CDR1 LNHDA and CDR2 SQIVND (reference sequence). The CDR3 spans 13 residues. The V segment lost 5 bases and the J segment 3 bases; nucleotides outside the gene matches: 4. CDR3 bases: TGTGCCAGTAGTTTGGGACAGCACTACGAGCAGTACTTC. Residues: CASSLGQHYEQYF.

J is TRBJ1-2 and V is TRBV7-6, with D unclear. The germline CDR1 and CDR2 sequences are SGHVS and FNYEAQ. Trimming removed 5 bases at V and 4 bases at J, with 23 bases between. The CDR3 covers 17 residues. The CDR3 nucleotides are TGTGCCAGCAGCAAAACCGCTGAATCTCGAAAGACCTATGGCTACACCTTC. Its protein is CASSKTAESRKTYGYTF.

This clonotype appeared many times. The chain combines TRBV10-2 with TRBJ1-2, with 7 bases fitting TRBD1. Germline lookup yields CDR1 WSHSY and CDR2 SAAADI. V lost 4 bases, J lost 0 bases, and 5 bases stayed unmatched. The CDR3 is made up of 15 amino acids. CDR3 sequence (DNA): TGCGCCAGCAGTGGAGGGACAGTTACTAACTATGGCTACACCTTC. Translation: CASSGGTVTNYGYTF.

This clonotype showed up just once. Just one base apart from a much larger clone, this may be a read error. This chain uses TRBV9 with TRBJ2-2; D not certain. CDR1 and CDR2 from the germline V gene are SGDLS and YYNGEE. The CDR3 covers 12 residues. The CDR3 loop reads CASRVFGGELFF. DNA for the CDR3: TGTGCCAGCCGCGTATTTGGCGGGGAGCTGTTTTTT.

On this clonotype: Just one base apart from a much larger clone, this may be a read error. The chain combines TRBV7-7 with TRBJ1-2; D gene ambiguous. With 5 bases removed from V and 6 bases from J, the gap between germline ends came to 25 bases. The CDR3 length is 17 residues. From germline, CDR1 is SSHAT and CDR2 FNYEAQ (reference sequence). The CDR3 coding sequence is TGTGCCAGCAGCGGATCGCTTAAGTGCCGAAAGACCAATGGCTACACCTTC. It specifies CASSGSLKCRKTNGYTF.

As regards this clonotype: One end of the junction is discordant with germline, which a read error may explain. V gene TRBV2 combines with J gene TRBJ2-1; D gene ambiguous. The CDR3 spans 13 residues. Germline CDR1 SNHLY, CDR2 FYNNEI. CDR3 nucleotide sequence: TGTGCCGGCAGTGAAGATCTCGCTCAGGAGCAGTTCTTC. Protein product: CAGSEDLAQEQFF.

Worth noting for this clonotype: A much larger clone differs from this one at a single base, so this may be a read error. The J gene is TRBJ2-3, the V gene TRBV13; D possibly corresponds to TRBD1 (7 bases). This CDR3 spans 17 amino acids. CDR1 is PRHDT, CDR2 FYEKMQ, per germline (reference sequence). The CDR3 nucleotides are TGTGCCAACAGCTTACAGGGGCGGGAAACTAGCACAGATACGCAGTATTTT. As protein: CANSLQGRETSTDTQYF. The whole variable domain, filled in from reference TRBV13 and TRBJ2-3, reads AAGVIQSPRHLIKEKRETATLKCYPIPRHDTVYWYQQGPGQDPQFLISFYEKMQSDKGSIPDRFSAQQFSDYHSELNMSSLELGDSALYFCANSLQGRETSTDTQYFGPGTRLTVL.

In this sample, this clonotype turned up many times. The V gene is TRBV25-1, the J gene TRBJ1-4, with no clear D. V gave up 4 bases and J gave up 8 bases, with 23 bases separating them. Per germline, CDR1 MGHDK and CDR2 SYGVNS. The CDR3 loop spans 17 amino acids. The CDR3 spells CASSASSRGLRIEKLFF. The CDR3 DNA reads TGTGCCAGCAGTGCCTCCTCACGAGGGTTACGTATCGAAAAACTGTTTTTT.

This clonotype was counted many times. The gene calls are TRBV20-1 and TRBJ2-5; tentatively, D is TRBD1 or TRBD2 (5 bases each). Germline CDR1 reads DFQATT; CDR2 reads SNEGSKA (reference sequence). Trimming cost V 0 bases and J 5 bases, with 13 bases left between them. The CDR3 spans 14 residues. This chain's CDR3 is CSARDWGREETQYF. The CDR3 coding sequence is TGCAGTGCTAGAGATTGGGGCAGGGAGGAGACCCAGTACTTC.

This clonotype was counted ten times or more. CDR3 in DNA: TGTGCCAGCAGCCCCGGAGGGATCACTGAAGCTTTCTTT. Protein: CASSPGGITEAFF. The V gene is TRBV7-9, the J gene TRBJ1-1; the D is unclear. The V and J ends lost 5 bases and 4 bases respectively, with 11 bases between them. This CDR3 is built from 13 residues. Germline V lookup: CDR1 SEHNR, CDR2 FQNEAQ (reference sequence).

In this sample, this clonotype turned up a few times. This chain joins TRBV5-4 and TRBJ1-1; D is uncertain. In germline, CDR1 is SGHNT, CDR2 YYREEE (reference sequence). V was shortened by 4 bases and J by 1 base, with 14 bases between the two germline ends. The CDR3 has 15 residues. CDR3 loop: CASSPSDGRNTEAFF. CDR3 coding DNA: TGTGCCAGCAGCCCGTCGGACGGGAGGAACACTGAAGCTTTCTTT. The full variable domain, with the rest looked up from reference TRBV5-4 and TRBJ1-1, is ETGVTQSPTHLIKTRGQQVTLRCSSQSGHNTVSWYQQALGQGPQFIFQYYREEENGRGNFPPRFSGLQFPNYSSELNVNALELDDSALYLCASSPSDGRNTEAFFGQGTRLTVV.

The sample holds a few counts of this clonotype. The genes are TRBV12-3 or TRBV12-4 and TRBJ2-4; no reliable D call. This CDR3 is built from 14 residues. The germline V and J ends were trimmed by 2 bases and 0 bases, with 5 bases remaining between them. CDR3 sequence: CASSLRVAKNIQYF. The DNA of the CDR3 is TGTGCCAGCAGTTTACGAGTAGCCAAAAACATTCAGTACTTC.

V is TRBV5-4 and J is TRBJ1-2; no reliable D call. With 7 bases removed from V and 4 bases from J, the gap between germline ends came to 23 bases. This CDR3 contains 16 residues. Germline CDR1 and CDR2: SGHNT and YYREEE (reference sequence). For the CDR3, the DNA is TGTGCCAGCTGGCAGCACGTACCAGGAAAGACCTATGGCTACACCTTC. The encoded protein is CASWQHVPGKTYGYTF.